This is a list of T cell receptor beta chains from one sample in a study of prognosis after radiotherapy for stage I lung cancer. TCRdb re-derived calls from the multiplex PCR reads in MiXCR, one entry per CDR3 protein. Of almost 40,000 distinct CDR3 sequences detected, around 22% appear once; the ten largest clones hold approximately 26%. This specimen consisted of PBMCs, obtained before or after stereotactic body radiation therapy (not recorded which). Receptors originate from a donor aged 50 or older with non-small cell lung cancer. CDR3s include the opening cysteine and the closing phenylalanine or tryptophan. The D gene is left open where the match is weak. Clone size is shown for a subset of rows, as once, few, many or a class of expanded clone.

TRBV5-6,TRBJ1-5,-,-,CASSAGGTQHF,TGTGCCAGCAGCGCGGGAGGGACCCAGCATTTT
TRBV6-1,TRBJ1-5,-,-,CVSNLNSNQPQHF,TGTGTCAGCAACCTGAATAGCAATCAGCCCCAGCATTTT
TRBV19,TRBJ1-4,TRBD1,many,CASRDRGVTTNEKLFF,TGTGCCAGTCGGGACAGGGGAGTCACAACTAATGAAAAACTGTTTTTT
TRBV27,TRBJ1-1,-,many,CASRIDRTAAFF,TGTGCCAGCAGGATCGACAGGACCGCTGCTTTCTTT
TRBV6-1,TRBJ2-1,-,many,CASSTLQGKANNEQFF,TGTGCCAGCAGTACGCTGCAGGGCAAGGCAAACAATGAGCAGTTCTTC
TRBV20-1,TRBJ2-7,-,many,CSALNRAQDSYEQYF,TGCAGTGCCCTGAACCGGGCCCAGGATTCCTACGAGCAGTACTTC
TRBV20-1,TRBJ2-7,TRBD2,-,CSSSRTSGGAYEQYF,TGCAGTTCCAGTCGGACTAGCGGGGGGGCATACGAGCAGTACTTC
TRBV6-1,TRBJ2-2,TRBD2,many,CASSEAGTRSTGELFF,TGTGCCAGCAGTGAAGCCGGGACTAGATCGACCGGGGAGCTGTTTTTT
TRBV14,TRBJ2-3,TRBD2,-,CANSQDKGPGLAGVWYF,TGTGCCAACAGCCAAGATAAGGGGCCGGGACTAGCGGGAGTTTGGTATTTT
TRBV6-1,TRBJ2-1,TRBD1,-,CASNPLGGQGCNEQFF,TGTGCCAGCAACCCCTTGGGGGGACAGGGATGCAATGAGCAGTTCTTC
TRBV20-1,TRBJ2-7,TRBD1,many,CSASPAGGGQYF,TGCAGTGCTAGTCCAGCAGGGGGCGGGCAGTACTTC
TRBV11-2,TRBJ1-1,-,many,CASSFGGGDTEAFF,TGTGCCAGCAGCTTCGGTGGGGGGGACACTGAAGCTTTCTTT
TRBV14,TRBJ2-3,-,many,CASSWGGRRDTQYF,TGTGCCAGCAGCTGGGGGGGGCGGCGAGATACGCAGTATTTT
TRBV18,TRBJ2-7,TRBD1,many,CASSPRDRGSYEQYF,TGTGCCAGCTCACCAAGGGACAGGGGGTCCTACGAGCAGTACTTC
TRBV2,TRBJ2-7,-,-,CASSWEGGAGYEQYF,TGTGCCAGCAGTTGGGAGGGGGGTGCCGGGTACGAGCAGTACTTC
TRBV11-2,TRBJ1-1,-,many,CASSLGLRLGAFF,TGTGCCAGCAGCTTAGGCCTGCGCTTGGGAGCTTTCTTT
TRBV10-3,TRBJ2-1,-,many,CAIRASTGFGEQFF,TGTGCCATCAGAGCTTCGACAGGCTTCGGTGAGCAGTTCTTC